One T cell receptor (beta chain) is described in this entry. Its matching antigen is unknown. The CDR3 extends over 13 amino acids. Germline lookup yields CDR1 MNHEY and CDR2 SMNVEV (reference sequence). V was trimmed by 10 bases and J by 10 bases, leaving 17 bases between them. The sample is drawn from a study of cytomegalovirus exposure and HLA in healthy donors. Sequenced by immunoSEQ multiplex PCR; TCRdb stores in-frame clones only, minus some. The sample has fewer than 150,000 clones; approximately 86% are singletons. Points from the study as a whole: The TCR clusters that emerged in the first cohort tended, a later analysis found, to co-occur in the approximately 110 validation repertoires.

The TCR comes from a woman under 30 in good health and CMV-seropositive. The chain uses TRBV27 and TRBJ1-6, with D perhaps matching TRBD1 (5 bases). Sequencing was carried out using PBMCs. CDR3 DNA: TGTGCCACCCAAAGGGCAGGGCGATCACCCCTCCACTTT. Protein product: CATQRAGRSPLHF.